The clone carrying this T cell receptor (beta chain) was recorded a few times. What it binds is unknown. Combining a sample-barcoded 5' primer with a J-beta primer mix, a second PCR ran for about 7 to 12 cycles. TCRdb itself ran the 5' RACE reads through MiXCR, one entry per CDR3 protein. The table has some 1.5 million distinct CDR3 sequences, about 30% seen once. The sample comes from a study of blood T cells in healthy people across ages. Study-wide results and limits: Across samples, TCR beta diversity tracked strongly with naive T cell percentage.

The germline CDR1 and CDR2 sequences are DFQATT and SNEGSKA (reference sequence). This CDR3 is 16 amino acids long. V dropped 3 bases and J dropped 1; count of bases not matched to a gene: 9. Sequenced sample: blood. The TCR comes from a young woman in good health. The chain combines TRBV20-1 with TRBJ1-5; 7 bases align to TRBD1. CDR3 protein: CSASQAGGLSNQPQHF. As DNA, the CDR3 is TGCAGTGCTAGTCAGGCAGGGGGTCTGAGCAATCAGCCCCAGCATTTT.